What follows describes a single T cell receptor beta chain. Its antigen remains undetermined. There are no base qualities to consult, and no much larger clone falls within one base. Each collaborating institution followed its own protocols to collect whole blood in K2EDTA tubes. For TCRbeta analysis, collaborators shipped samples in one of three forms: frozen whole blood, isolated PBMCs, or DNA extracted from either of those sample types. These data originate in a study of blood T cell repertoires in COVID-19 (TCRdb year 2020). Regarding the complete study: The collaborator samples originated in the United States, Italy and Spain and spanned the acute and convalescent phases of COVID-19. The repertoires were made available in a free public database intended to serve as a resource for research on the immune response to SARS-CoV-2. Where HLA class I and class II types were available, the types were taken from metadata supplied by the sample provider, not from assay-based typing. Nearly every sample came with metadata listing a de-identified subject ID, COVID-19 status, age in years and sex. Deeply sampled blood TCRbeta repertoires from subjects exposed to, actively infected with, or recovered from COVID-19 were included in the dataset. The material from the prospective study consisted of cDNA or gDNA derived from T cells, B-cell-depleted T cells, or PBMCs. The samples were drawn from the first 160 participants of the ongoing ImmuneRACE study and from about 1,200 subjects provided by 6 global collaborators. What the authors observed across the whole study: How much clinical and demographic metadata was included differed by source and by participant, and the metadata was provided uncurated.

Trimming at the junction amounts to 6 bases on V and 2 bases on J, and the germline ends lie 8 bases apart. The CDR3 runs 13 residues from the cysteine to the phenylalanine. Only the CDR3 part of the read is kept: 39 bases, read in frame from the first base. TCRbeta CDR3 regions were amplified from genomic DNA using the immunoSEQ Assay, a bias-controlled multiplex PCR. Per the source publication's procedure: Nucleated cell counts per sample were estimated from amplification of reference gene primers within the assay. To quantify the absolute abundance of each unique TCRbeta CDR3 rearrangement, sequence reads were collapsed and filtered. For each sample, productive Simpson clonality was calculated by taking the square root of Simpson's diversity index across productive rearrangements. In TCRdb, the immuneACCESS table is reduced to in-frame sequences with V and J assigned. These tables do not hold every clone; where another copy was compared, an unresolved V gene accounts for under half, and the others remain unexplained. V and J calls and clone size come straight from that table; D and trimming were deduced from the DNA. The sample yields around 120,000 clones; approximately 80% were counted once. The top ten clonotypes cover 5% to 8% of the sample.

This TCR was sampled from a man between 65 and 85 years old with acute or convalescent COVID-19. Sequencing used peripheral blood. The V gene is TRBV12-3 or TRBV12-4 and the J gene is TRBJ1-3, with TRBD1 as a weak D call on 6 bases. The CDR3 is CASRQGAGNTIYF. The nucleotides are TGTGCCAGCAGACAGGGCGCTGGAAACACCATATATTTT.